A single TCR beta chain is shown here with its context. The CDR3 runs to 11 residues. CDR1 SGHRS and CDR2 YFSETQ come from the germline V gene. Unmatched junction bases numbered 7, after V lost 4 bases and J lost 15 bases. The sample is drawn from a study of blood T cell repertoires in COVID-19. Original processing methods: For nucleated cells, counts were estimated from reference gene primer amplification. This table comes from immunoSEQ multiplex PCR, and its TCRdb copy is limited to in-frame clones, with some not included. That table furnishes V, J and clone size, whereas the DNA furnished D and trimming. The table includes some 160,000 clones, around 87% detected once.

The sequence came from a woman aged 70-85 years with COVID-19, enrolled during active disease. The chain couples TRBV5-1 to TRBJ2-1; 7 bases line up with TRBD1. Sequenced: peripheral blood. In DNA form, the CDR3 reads TGCGCCAGCAGCGCTCCGGGACAGCCGTTCTTC. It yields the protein CASSAPGQPFF. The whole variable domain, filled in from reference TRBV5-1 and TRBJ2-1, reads KAGVTQTPRYLIKTRGQQVTLSCSPISGHRSVSWYQQTPGQGLQFLFEYFSETQRNKGNFPGRFSGRQFSNSRSEMNVSTLELGDSALYLCASSAPGQPFFGPGTRLTVL.